This is a list of T cell receptor beta chains from one sample in a study of siplizumab effects on memory and regulatory T cells. The repertoire was sequenced with immunoSEQ multiplex PCR; TCRdb's copy has only in-frame clones and lacks some. The sample contains approximately 60,000 clones, 70% to 80% of which appear only once. The material sequenced was memory CD4+ T cells sorted from blood. These receptors all stem from a human donor in good health. CDR3s include the opening cysteine and the closing phenylalanine or tryptophan. A D gene is named only where the DNA matches it firmly. Clone size, where shown, is once, few, many, or a class for clones that have expanded.

>13|TRBV6-1|TRBJ1-2|.|few
TGTGCCAGCAGTGAAGGCCCGGGTTATGGCTACACCTTC
CASSEGPGYGYTF
>14|TRBV19|TRBJ1-2|.|.
TGTGCCAGCCGGGACTCCGGAGGGATCTATGGCTACACCTTC
CASRDSGGIYGYTF
>14|TRBV7-2|TRBJ1-5|.|few
TGTGCCAGCAGACTGGCCGAGGGCAATCAGCCCCAGCATTTT
CASRLAEGNQPQHF
>15|TRBV4-2|TRBJ2-7|TRBD2|.
TGTGCCAGCAGCCAAGACGGGGGGGGATTCTACGAGCAGTACTTC
CASSQDGGGFYEQYF
>18|TRBV15|TRBJ2-5|TRBD2|.
TGTGCCACCAGCAGAACTAGCGGGGGGGCGGTTGTGAGAGAGACCCAGTACTTC
CATSRTSGGAVVRETQYF
>16|TRBV28|TRBJ1-1|.|once
TGTGCCAGCAGTACCCCCGTGACCCAAAAAGGGACTGAAGCTTTCTTT
CASSTPVTQKGTEAFF
>17|TRBV7-6|TRBJ2-2|TRBD2|.
TGTGCCAGCAGCTTAGCGGCTAGCGGGGGGCGGACCGGGGAGCTGTTTTTT
CASSLAASGGRTGELFF
>11|TRBV18|TRBJ1-1|.|once
TGTGCCAGCCTACTGAACACTGAAGCTTTCTTT
CASLLNTEAFF
>13|TRBV7-8|TRBJ2-5|.|.
TGTGCCAGCAGCCCCGGGGGACGGGAGACCCAGTACTTC
CASSPGGRETQYF
>12|TRBV7-9|TRBJ2-7|TRBD1|.
TGTGCCAGCAGACGGACAGGGGGGGAGCAGTACTTC
CASRRTGGEQYF
>14|TRBV2|TRBJ2-5|.|once
TGTGCCAGCAGCACCAGACAGTCGGAGGGGACCCAGTACTTC
CASSTRQSEGTQYF
>15|TRBV7-2|TRBJ1-2|.|many
TGTGCCAGCAGCTTAGGGCCGGACGGCGGGGGAGGCTACACCTTC
CASSLGPDGGGGYTF
>13|TRBV15|TRBJ2-7|.|.
TGTGCCACCAGCAGATCCACCTCCTACGAGCAGTACTTC
CATSRSTSYEQYF
>14|TRBV5-6|TRBJ1-1|TRBD1|.
TGTGCCAGCAGCGTGGACAGGGGGCGAGGTGAAGCTTTCTTT
CASSVDRGRGEAFF
>14|TRBV19|TRBJ2-5|TRBD2|.
TGTGCCGCGGGTCGGGGGGGCCGCCAAGAGACCCAGTACTTC
CAAGRGGRQETQYF
>13|TRBV11-3|TRBJ1-1|.|.
TGTGCCAGCAGCTTAAGGGACAATACTGAAGCTTTCTTT
CASSLRDNTEAFF
>14|TRBV6-5|TRBJ2-5|.|.
TGTGCCAGCAGTTACTCGAACAGGGAAGAGACCCAGTACTTC
CASSYSNREETQYF
>15|TRBV5-1|TRBJ2-2|TRBD1|.
TGCGCCAGCAGCTGGGACAGGGGAGGATCCGGGGAGCTGTTTTTT
CASSWDRGGSGELFF
>13|TRBV29-1|TRBJ2-7|TRBD1|.
TGCAGCGTCACCGGGACAGGGTACTACGAGCAGTACTTC
CSVTGTGYYEQYF
>15|TRBV2|TRBJ2-5|TRBD1|.
TGTGCCAGCAGCGACACAGGGGGTCCGGAGGGGACCCAGTACTTC
CASSDTGGPEGTQYF
>15|TRBV6-5|TRBJ1-2|.|once
TGTGCCAGCAGTTACTCGAACGGGGGCGGCTATGGCTACACCTTC
CASSYSNGGGYGYTF
>15|TRBV7-2|TRBJ1-2|TRBD1|.
TGTGCCAGCAGCCCCGACAGGGACCGGGCATATGGCTACACCTTC
CASSPDRDRAYGYTF
>13|TRBV7-2|TRBJ1-1|.|.
TGTGCCAGCAGCTTAGAAATTGTTACTGAAGCTTTCTTT
CASSLEIVTEAFF
>14|TRBV2|TRBJ2-2|.|.
TGTGCCAGCAGTCCCACAGCGAACACCGGGGAGCTGTTTTTT
CASSPTANTGELFF
>15|TRBV6-5|TRBJ2-1|TRBD2|once
TGTGCCAGCAGACGGGGCGGTACTAGCGGGGGGTCGCAGTTCTTC
CASRRGGTSGGSQFF
>16|TRBV4-2|TRBJ1-2|.|.
TGTGCCAGCAGCCACTACGGCCGGGGGGGTAACTATGGCTACACCTTC
CASSHYGRGGNYGYTF
>15|TRBV5-1|TRBJ2-2|TRBD1|few
TGCGCCAGCAGTTTGCAGGGGGCGCAAACCGGGGAGCTGTTTTTT
CASSLQGAQTGELFF
>15|TRBV7-9|TRBJ2-5|TRBD2|.
TGTGCCAGCAGCTTAGGCGGGGGGCGTCAAGAGACCCAGTACTTC
CASSLGGGRQETQYF
>14|TRBV19|TRBJ2-3|.|.
TGTGCCAGTAGTATAAAAAACCCCACAGATACGCAGTATTTT
CASSIKNPTDTQYF
>11|TRBV29-1|TRBJ2-1|.|.
TGCAGCGTTGAGCGGGGAGATGAGCAGTTCTTC
CSVERGDEQFF
>13|TRBV11-3|TRBJ2-3|.|.
TGTGCCAGCAGCCCCGGCCGTACAGATACGCAGTATTTT
CASSPGRTDTQYF
>13|TRBV7-3|TRBJ1-3|.|.
TGTGCCAGCAGCTCCGACTCTGGAAACACCATATATTTT
CASSSDSGNTIYF
>16|TRBV5-1|TRBJ2-5|TRBD2|.
TGCGCCAGCAGCCAGTTGGGTGCTAGCGGGGTAGAGACCCAGTACTTC
CASSQLGASGVETQYF
>17|TRBV19|TRBJ1-1|.|.
TGTGCCAGTAGTATGAGGATTTTAGCCAGCCCGAACACTGAAGCTTTCTTT
CASSMRILASPNTEAFF
>14|TRBV5-1|TRBJ2-7|TRBD1|.
TGCGCCAGCAGCTTTGGGACAGGGCTTTACGAGCAGTACTTC
CASSFGTGLYEQYF
>14|TRBV11-2|TRBJ1-1|.|.
TGTGCCAGCAGCTTTGCAAAGGGGGGCACTGAAGCTTTCTTT
CASSFAKGGTEAFF
>16|TRBV11-2|TRBJ2-1|TRBD2|.
TGTGCCAGCAGCCCACTAGCGGGGACCTCCTACAATGAGCAGTTCTTC
CASSPLAGTSYNEQFF
>13|TRBV30|TRBJ1-4|TRBD1|.
TGTGCCTGGAAGGGGGACAGGGCCGAAAAACTGTTTTTT
CAWKGDRAEKLFF
>13|TRBV9|TRBJ2-5|.|.
TGTGCCAGCAGCGTACGGGGACAAGAGACCCAGTACTTC
CASSVRGQETQYF
>12|TRBV6-1|TRBJ2-7|.|once
TGTGCCAGCAGCCCTTATCTGTGGGAGCAGTACTTC
CASSPYLWEQYF
>16|TRBV5-1|TRBJ2-5|.|.
TGCGCCAGCAGCCTCCCGGAAGGGGTCGGAGGAGAGACCCAGTACTTC
CASSLPEGVGGETQYF
>13|TRBV2|TRBJ2-7|.|.
TGTGCCAGCAGTGTTCGGTTCTCCTACGAGCAGTACTTC
CASSVRFSYEQYF
>13|TRBV19|TRBJ1-4|TRBD1|.
TGTGCCAGCGACGACAGGGTGAATGAAAAACTGTTTTTT
CASDDRVNEKLFF
>12|TRBV6-5|TRBJ1-3|.|.
TGTGCCAGCAGCCTCCAGCGAAACACCATATATTTT
CASSLQRNTIYF
>15|TRBV29-1|TRBJ1-5|TRBD1|.
TGCAGCGTTGCCCCAACAACAGGGGACAATCAGCCCCAGCATTTT
CSVAPTTGDNQPQHF
>13|TRBV18|TRBJ2-5|.|.
TGTGCCAGCTCACCACCTTTGGGGGAGACCCAGTACTTC
CASSPPLGETQYF
>14|TRBV11-1|TRBJ1-1|.|few
TGTGCCAGCAGCTTAGTAGGAGGGAACACTGAAGCTTTCTTT
CASSLVGGNTEAFF
>13|TRBV6-1|TRBJ1-1|.|.
TGTGCCAGCAGCAGCATTGGTGACACTGAAGCTTTCTTT
CASSSIGDTEAFF
>15|TRBV2|TRBJ2-3|TRBD2|.
TGTGCCAGCACAACCGGCGGGGGGGCCGGAGATACGCAGTATTTT
CASTTGGGAGDTQYF
>14|TRBV18|TRBJ2-1|.|.
TGTGCCAGCTCACTGAGGCTGGGGGGCCTTGAGCAGTTCTTC
CASSLRLGGLEQFF
>14|TRBV19|TRBJ2-2|.|.
TGTGCCAGTAAAGGGGGATTGGGCACCGGGGAGCTGTTTTTT
CASKGGLGTGELFF
>14|TRBV5-4|TRBJ1-1|TRBD1|once
TGTGCCAGCAGCATTACAGGGGGTTACACTGAAGCTTTCTTT
CASSITGGYTEAFF
>20|TRBV28|TRBJ2-6|TRBD1|once
TGTGCCAGCACAGTAAAGTCTCGGGACAGGGGGCGGATTGGGGCCAACGTCCTGACTTTC
CASTVKSRDRGRIGANVLTF
>15|TRBV7-6|TRBJ2-7|TRBD2|.
TGTGCCAGCAGCTTAGTGGGGGGGACGGACTACGAGCAGTACTTC
CASSLVGGTDYEQYF